This T cell receptor beta chain is from a study of T cell responses to AZD1222 COVID-19 vaccine. This clone has more than one count but fewer than ten. The antigen remains unidentified. Libraries were prepared by immunoSEQ multiplex PCR; TCRdb keeps only in-frame clonotypes and omits some of them. Of approximately 64,000 clones in the sample, 80% to 95% are singletons; the top ten hold about 6%. V lost 4 bases, J lost 7 bases, and 6 bases stayed unmatched. Germline V gives CDR1 SQVTM, CDR2 ANQGSEA. CDR3 length: 13 amino acids. Study-wide results and caveats: Compared with day 0, the breadth and depth of the Spike-specific TCR repertoire rose significantly after two doses of AZD1222. Spike regions recognized by vaccine-associated CD4 TCRs spanned the protein, led by 160-218 and 743-854. Sampling that yielded the repertoires occurred only after the peak T cell response. Most donors were white British and more were female, and clonal diversity was possibly underestimated.

The sample here was peripheral blood, taken 28 days after the second dose of the MenACWY control vaccine. The TCR comes from an adult who received the MenACWY meningococcal vaccine as a control. The chain carries TRBV29-1 and TRBJ1-5, with 8 nucleotides matching TRBD1. In DNA, the CDR3 is TGCAGCGTTGCCGGGACAGGTATCCAGCCCCAGCATTTT. This codes for CSVAGTGIQPQHF. The whole variable domain, filled in from reference TRBV29-1 and TRBJ1-5, reads SAVISQKPSRDICQRGTSLTIQCQVDSQVTMMFWYRQQPGQSLTLIATANQGSEATYESGFVIDKFPISRPNLTFSTLTVSNMSPEDSSIYLCSVAGTGIQPQHFGDGTRLSIL.